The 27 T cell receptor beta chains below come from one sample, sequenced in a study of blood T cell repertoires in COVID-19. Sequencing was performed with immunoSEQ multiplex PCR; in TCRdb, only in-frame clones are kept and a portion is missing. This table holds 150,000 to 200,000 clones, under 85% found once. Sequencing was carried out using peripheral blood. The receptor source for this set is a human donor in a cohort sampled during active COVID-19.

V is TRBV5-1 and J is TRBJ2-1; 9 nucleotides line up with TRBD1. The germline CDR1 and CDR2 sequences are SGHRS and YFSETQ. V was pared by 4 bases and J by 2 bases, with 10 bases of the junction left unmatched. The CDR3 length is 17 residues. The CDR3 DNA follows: TGCGCCAGCAGCCCAACCGGGACAGGGATCCCCTACAATGAGCAGTTCTTC. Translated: CASSPTGTGIPYNEQFF.

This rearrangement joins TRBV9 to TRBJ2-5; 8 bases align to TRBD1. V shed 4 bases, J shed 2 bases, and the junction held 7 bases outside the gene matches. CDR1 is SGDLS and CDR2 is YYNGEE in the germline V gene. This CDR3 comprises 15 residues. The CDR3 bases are TGTGCCAGCAGCAGGACAGGGTCTAGGCAAGAGACCCAGTACTTC. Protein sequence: CASSRTGSRQETQYF. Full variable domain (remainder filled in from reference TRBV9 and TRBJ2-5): DSGVTQTPKHLITATGQRVTLRCSPRSGDLSVYWYQQSLDQGLQFLIQYYNGEERAKGNILERFSAQQFPDLHSELNLSSLELGDSALYFCASSRTGSRQETQYFGPGTRLLVL.

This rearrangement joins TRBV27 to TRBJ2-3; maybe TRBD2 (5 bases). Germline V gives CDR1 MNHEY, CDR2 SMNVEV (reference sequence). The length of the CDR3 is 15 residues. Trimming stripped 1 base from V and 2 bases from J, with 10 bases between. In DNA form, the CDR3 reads TGTGCCAGCAGTTTATACGCAGGACTCACAGATACGCAGTATTTT. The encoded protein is CASSLYAGLTDTQYF.

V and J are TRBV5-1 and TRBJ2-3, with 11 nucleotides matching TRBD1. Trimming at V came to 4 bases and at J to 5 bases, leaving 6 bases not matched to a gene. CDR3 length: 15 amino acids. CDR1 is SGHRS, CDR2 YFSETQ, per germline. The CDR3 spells CASSIGTGGKDTQYF. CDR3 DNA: TGCGCCAGCAGCATCGGGACAGGGGGTAAAGATACGCAGTATTTT. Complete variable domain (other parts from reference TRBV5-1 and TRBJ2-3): KAGVTQTPRYLIKTRGQQVTLSCSPISGHRSVSWYQQTPGQGLQFLFEYFSETQRNKGNFPGRFSGRQFSNSRSEMNVSTLELGDSALYLCASSIGTGGKDTQYFGPGTRLTVL.

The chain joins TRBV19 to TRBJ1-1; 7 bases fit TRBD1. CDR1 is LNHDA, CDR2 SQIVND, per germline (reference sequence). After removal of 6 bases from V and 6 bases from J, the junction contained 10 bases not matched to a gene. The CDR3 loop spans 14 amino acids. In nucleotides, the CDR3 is TGTGCCAGTAGGGAGGGGGCCGGCTGGTCTGAAGCTTTCTTT. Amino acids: CASREGAGWSEAFF.

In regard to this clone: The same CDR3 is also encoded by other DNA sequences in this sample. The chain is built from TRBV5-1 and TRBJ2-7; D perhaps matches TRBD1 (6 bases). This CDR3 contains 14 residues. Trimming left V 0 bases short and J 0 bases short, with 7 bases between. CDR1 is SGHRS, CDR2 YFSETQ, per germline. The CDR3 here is CASSLGGGSYEQYF. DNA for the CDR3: TGCGCCAGCAGCTTGGGAGGGGGCTCCTACGAGCAGTACTTC.

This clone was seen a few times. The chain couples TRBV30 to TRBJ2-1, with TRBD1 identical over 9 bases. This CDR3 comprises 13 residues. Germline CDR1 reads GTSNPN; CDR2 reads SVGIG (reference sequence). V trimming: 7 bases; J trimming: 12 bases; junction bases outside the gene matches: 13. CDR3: CALNRDREGVQFF. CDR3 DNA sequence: TGTGCCTTGAACCGGGACAGGGAAGGGGTGCAGTTCTTC.

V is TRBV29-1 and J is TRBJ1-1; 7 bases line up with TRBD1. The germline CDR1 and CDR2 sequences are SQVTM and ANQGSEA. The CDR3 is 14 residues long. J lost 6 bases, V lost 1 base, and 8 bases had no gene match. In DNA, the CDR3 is TGCAGCGTTGAAGTTTACTCCGGGACAGCTGAAGCTTTCTTT. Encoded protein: CSVEVYSGTAEAFF.

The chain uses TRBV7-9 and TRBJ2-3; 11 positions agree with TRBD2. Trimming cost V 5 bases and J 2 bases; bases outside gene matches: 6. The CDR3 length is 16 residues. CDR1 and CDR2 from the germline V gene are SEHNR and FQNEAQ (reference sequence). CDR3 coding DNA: TGTGCCAGCAGCCCCTCTAGCGGGGGGCTCACAGATACGCAGTATTTT. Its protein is CASSPSSGGLTDTQYF.

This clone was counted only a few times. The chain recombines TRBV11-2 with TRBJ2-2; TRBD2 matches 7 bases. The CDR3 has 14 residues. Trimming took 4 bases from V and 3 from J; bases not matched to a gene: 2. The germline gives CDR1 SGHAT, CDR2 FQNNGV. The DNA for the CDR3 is TGTGCCAGCAGCTCACGGGAGGACACCGGGGAGCTGTTTTTT. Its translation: CASSSREDTGELFF.

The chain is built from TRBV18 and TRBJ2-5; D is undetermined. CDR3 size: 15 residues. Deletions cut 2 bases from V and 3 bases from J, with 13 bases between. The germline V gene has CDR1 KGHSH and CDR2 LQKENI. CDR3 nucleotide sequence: TGTGCCAGCTCACCAGTGGAAACAGTGAAAGAGACCCAGTACTTC. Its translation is CASSPVETVKETQYF. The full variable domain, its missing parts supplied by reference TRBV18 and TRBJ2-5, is NAGVMQNPRHLVRRRGQEARLRCSPMKGHSHVYWYRQLPEEGLKFMVYLQKENIIDESGMPKERFSAEFPKEGPSILRIQQVVRGDSAAYFCASSPVETVKETQYFGPGTRLLVL.

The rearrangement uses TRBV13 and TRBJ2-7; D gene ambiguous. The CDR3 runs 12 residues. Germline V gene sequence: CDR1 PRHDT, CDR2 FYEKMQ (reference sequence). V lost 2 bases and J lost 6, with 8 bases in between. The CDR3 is CASSLSTGEQYF. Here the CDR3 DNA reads TGTGCCAGCAGCTTAAGCACTGGCGAGCAGTACTTC. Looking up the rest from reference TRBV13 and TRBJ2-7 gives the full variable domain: AAGVIQSPRHLIKEKRETATLKCYPIPRHDTVYWYQQGPGQDPQFLISFYEKMQSDKGSIPDRFSAQQFSDYHSELNMSSLELGDSALYFCASSLSTGEQYFGPGTRLTVT.

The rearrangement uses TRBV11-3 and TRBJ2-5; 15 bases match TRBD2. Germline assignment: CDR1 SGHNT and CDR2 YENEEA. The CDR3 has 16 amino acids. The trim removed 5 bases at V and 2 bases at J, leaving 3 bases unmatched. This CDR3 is CASSPGLAGGQETQYF. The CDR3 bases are TGTGCCAGCAGCCCGGGACTAGCGGGGGGACAAGAGACCCAGTACTTC. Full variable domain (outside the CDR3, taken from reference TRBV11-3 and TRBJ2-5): EAGVVQSPRYKIIEKKQPVAFWCNPISGHNTLYWYLQNLGQGPELLIRYENEEAVDDSQLPKDRFSAERLKGVDSTLKIQPAELGDSAVYLCASSPGLAGGQETQYFGPGTRLLVL.

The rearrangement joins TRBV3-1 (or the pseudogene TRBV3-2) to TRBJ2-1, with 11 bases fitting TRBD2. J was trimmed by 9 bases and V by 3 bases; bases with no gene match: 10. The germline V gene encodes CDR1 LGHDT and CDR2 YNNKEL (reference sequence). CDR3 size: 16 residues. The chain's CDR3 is CASSQGNSGGAVEQFF. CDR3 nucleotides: TGTGCCAGCAGCCAGGGGAATAGCGGGGGGGCTGTTGAGCAGTTCTTC.

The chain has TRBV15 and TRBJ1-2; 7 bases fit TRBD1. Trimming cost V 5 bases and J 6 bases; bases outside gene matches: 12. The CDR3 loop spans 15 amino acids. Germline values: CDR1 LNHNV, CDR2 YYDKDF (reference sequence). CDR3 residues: CATSDRDRRFHGYTF. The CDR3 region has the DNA TGTGCCACCAGCGACCGGGACAGACGGTTTCATGGCTACACCTTC.

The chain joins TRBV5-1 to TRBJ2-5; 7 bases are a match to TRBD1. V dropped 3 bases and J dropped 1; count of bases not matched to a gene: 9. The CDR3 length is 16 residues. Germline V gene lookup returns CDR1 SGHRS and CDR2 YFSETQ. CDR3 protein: CASSSVPGQTQETQYF. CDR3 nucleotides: TGCGCCAGCAGCTCAGTCCCGGGACAGACCCAAGAGACCCAGTACTTC.

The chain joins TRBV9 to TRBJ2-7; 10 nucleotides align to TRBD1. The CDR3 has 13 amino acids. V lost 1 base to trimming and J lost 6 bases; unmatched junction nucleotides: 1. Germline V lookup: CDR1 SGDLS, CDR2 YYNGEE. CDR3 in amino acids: CASSVWTGGEQYF. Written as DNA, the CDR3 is TGTGCCAGCAGCGTATGGACAGGGGGCGAGCAGTACTTC.

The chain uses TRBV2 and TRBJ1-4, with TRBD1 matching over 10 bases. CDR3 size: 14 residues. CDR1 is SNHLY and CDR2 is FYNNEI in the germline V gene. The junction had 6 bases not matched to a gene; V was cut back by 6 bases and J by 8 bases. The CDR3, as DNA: TGTGCCAGCAGGGAGACAGGGGGCAAGGAAAAACTGTTTTTT. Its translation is CASRETGGKEKLFF.

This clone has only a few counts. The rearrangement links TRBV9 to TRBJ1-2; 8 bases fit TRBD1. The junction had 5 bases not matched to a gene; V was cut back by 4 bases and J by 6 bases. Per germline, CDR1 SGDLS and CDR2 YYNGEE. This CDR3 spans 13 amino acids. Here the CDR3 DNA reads TGTGCCAGCAGCCATGGACAGGGAAATGGCTACACCTTC. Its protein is CASSHGQGNGYTF. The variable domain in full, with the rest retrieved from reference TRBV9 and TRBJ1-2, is DSGVTQTPKHLITATGQRVTLRCSPRSGDLSVYWYQQSLDQGLQFLIQYYNGEERAKGNILERFSAQQFPDLHSELNLSSLELGDSALYFCASSHGQGNGYTFGSGTRLTVV.

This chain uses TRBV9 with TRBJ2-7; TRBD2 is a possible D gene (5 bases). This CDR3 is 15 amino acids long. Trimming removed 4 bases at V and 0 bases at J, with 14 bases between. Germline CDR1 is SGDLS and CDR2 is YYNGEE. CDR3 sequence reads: CASSFSGESSYEQYF. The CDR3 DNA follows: TGTGCCAGCAGCTTTAGTGGGGAGAGCTCCTACGAGCAGTACTTC.

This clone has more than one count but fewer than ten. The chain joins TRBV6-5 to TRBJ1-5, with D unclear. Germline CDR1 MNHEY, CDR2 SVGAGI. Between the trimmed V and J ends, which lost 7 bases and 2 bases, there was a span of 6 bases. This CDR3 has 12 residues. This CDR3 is CASNTRNQPQHF. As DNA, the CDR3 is TGTGCCAGCAACACCCGCAATCAGCCCCAGCATTTT.

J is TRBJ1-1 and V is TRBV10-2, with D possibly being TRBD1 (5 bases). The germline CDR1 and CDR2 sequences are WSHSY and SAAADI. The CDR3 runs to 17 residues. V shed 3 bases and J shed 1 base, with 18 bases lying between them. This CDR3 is CASSEVFGGRGNTEAFF. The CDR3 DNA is TGCGCCAGCAGTGAAGTCTTCGGGGGAAGAGGGAACACTGAAGCTTTCTTT.

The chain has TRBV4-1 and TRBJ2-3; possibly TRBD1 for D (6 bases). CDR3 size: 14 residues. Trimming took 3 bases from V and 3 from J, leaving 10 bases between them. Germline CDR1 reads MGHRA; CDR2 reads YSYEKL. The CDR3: CASSQATGTDTQYF. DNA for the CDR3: TGCGCCAGCAGCCAGGCAACAGGGACAGATACGCAGTATTTT.

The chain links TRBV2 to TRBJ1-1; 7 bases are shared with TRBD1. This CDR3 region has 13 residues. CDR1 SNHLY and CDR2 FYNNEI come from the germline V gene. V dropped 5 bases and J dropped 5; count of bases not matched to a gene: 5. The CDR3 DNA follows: TGTGCCAGCAGTAACAGGGGCAGGACTGAAGCTTTCTTT. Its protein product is CASSNRGRTEAFF.

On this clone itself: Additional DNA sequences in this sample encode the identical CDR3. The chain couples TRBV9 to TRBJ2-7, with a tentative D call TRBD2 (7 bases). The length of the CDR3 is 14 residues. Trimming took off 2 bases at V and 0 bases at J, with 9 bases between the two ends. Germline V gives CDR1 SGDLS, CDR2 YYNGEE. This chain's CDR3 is CASSVGGPSYEQYF. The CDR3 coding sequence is TGTGCCAGCAGCGTCGGGGGGCCCTCCTACGAGCAGTACTTC. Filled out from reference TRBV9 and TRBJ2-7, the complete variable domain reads DSGVTQTPKHLITATGQRVTLRCSPRSGDLSVYWYQQSLDQGLQFLIQYYNGEERAKGNILERFSAQQFPDLHSELNLSSLELGDSALYFCASSVGGPSYEQYFGPGTRLTVT.

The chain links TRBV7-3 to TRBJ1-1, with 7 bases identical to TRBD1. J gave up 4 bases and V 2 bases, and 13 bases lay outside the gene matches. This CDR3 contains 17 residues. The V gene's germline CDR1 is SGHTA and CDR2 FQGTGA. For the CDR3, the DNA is TGTGCCAGCAGCTTATTCGGTCCGCAGGGGGTAATCACTGAAGCTTTCTTT. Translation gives CASSLFGPQGVITEAFF.

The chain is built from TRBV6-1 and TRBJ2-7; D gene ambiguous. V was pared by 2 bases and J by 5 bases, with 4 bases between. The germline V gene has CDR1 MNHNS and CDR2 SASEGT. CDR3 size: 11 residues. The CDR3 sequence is CASSEPDEQYF. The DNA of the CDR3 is TGTGCCAGCAGTGAACCGGACGAGCAGTACTTC.